Below are 9 T cell receptor beta chains sequenced from a single sample in a study of cytomegalovirus exposure and HLA in healthy donors. The primer mix had 60 Vbeta and 13 Jbeta primers. Profiled with immunoSEQ multiplex PCR; TCRdb holds only in-frame clones, not every one. The data hold 150,000 to 180,000 clones, with approximately 80% observed a single time. The sequenced sample was PBMCs. These receptor sequences come from a woman aged 40-49 years in good health and CMV-seropositive.

The rearrangement joins TRBV30 to TRBJ2-3; D is undetermined. V was cut by 0 bases and J by 2 bases, with 6 bases left in between. There are 13 residues in the CDR3. The V gene's germline CDR1 is GTSNPN and CDR2 SVGIG (reference sequence). Written as DNA, the CDR3 is TGTGCCTGGAGTGTATGGGCCACAGATACGCAGTATTTT. Translating gives CAWSVWATDTQYF. Full variable domain (rest looked up from reference TRBV30 and TRBJ2-3): SQTIHQWPATLVQPVGSPLSLECTVEGTSNPNLYWYRQAAGRGLQLLFYSVGIGQISSEVPQNLSASRPQDRQFILSSKKLLLSDSGFYLCAWSVWATDTQYFGPGTRLTVL.

The CDR3 loop is CASSPGTGVYNEQFF. The CDR3 nucleotides are TGTGCCAGCTCACCGGGGACAGGCGTTTACAATGAGCAGTTCTTC. J is TRBJ2-1 and V is TRBV18; 8 bases are a match to TRBD1. V trimming: 3 bases; J trimming: 4 bases; junction bases outside the gene matches: 5. This CDR3 has 15 residues. Germline V gene lookup returns CDR1 KGHSH and CDR2 LQKENI.

This clone was observed once. The J gene is TRBJ2-2, the V gene TRBV11-2; TRBD2 aligns across 7 bases. The CDR3 sequence is 16 residues long. In germline, CDR1 is SGHAT, CDR2 FQNNGV. V dropped 0 bases and J dropped 4; count of bases not matched to a gene: 5. The CDR3 DNA reads as TGTGCCAGCAGCTTAGAAAGCGGGACTTTCACCGGGGAGCTGTTTTTT. It encodes CASSLESGTFTGELFF.

This chain links TRBV18 with TRBJ2-1; D might be TRBD2 (7 bases). This CDR3 contains 13 residues. V was trimmed by 4 bases and J by 12 bases, leaving 16 bases between them. Germline V gene data show CDR1 as KGHSH and CDR2 as LQKENI. The CDR3 DNA is TGTGCCAGCTCACGGGGGGGGCCAACATCGCAGTTCTTC. It encodes CASSRGGPTSQFF.

This chain joins TRBV5-6 and TRBJ2-3, with D perhaps TRBD2 (5 bases). The length of the CDR3 is 16 residues. V lost 1 base and J lost 1, with 13 bases in between. Germline values: CDR1 SGHDT, CDR2 YYEEEE. The CDR3 is CASSLRSGGGTDTQYF. The CDR3, as DNA: TGTGCCAGCAGCTTGCGCAGTGGAGGCGGCACAGATACGCAGTATTTT. Drawing the rest from reference TRBV5-6 and TRBJ2-3, the complete variable domain is DAGVTQSPTHLIKTRGQQVTLRCSPKSGHDTVSWYQQALGQGPQFIFQYYEEEERQRGNFPDRFSGHQFPNYSSELNVNALLLGDSALYLCASSLRSGGGTDTQYFGPGTRLTVL.

To note about this clone: Other nucleotide sequences in the sample specify the same CDR3. The genes are TRBV18 and TRBJ1-1; D is perhaps TRBD1 (5 bases). V was cut by 3 bases and J by 3 bases, with 8 bases left in between. Germline values: CDR1 KGHSH, CDR2 LQKENI. The CDR3 has 13 amino acids. This CDR3 is CASSPTADTEAFF. Here the CDR3 DNA reads TGTGCCAGCTCACCGACAGCCGACACTGAAGCTTTCTTT.

V usage is TRBV5-1 and J usage is TRBJ1-1; 8 nucleotides match TRBD1. Trimming cost V 8 bases and J 6 bases; bases outside gene matches: 9. Germline V lookup: CDR1 SGHRS, CDR2 YFSETQ. The CDR3 covers 13 residues. CDR3 nucleotide sequence: TGCGCCAGTAGGGTACAGGGGGGATCTGAAGCTTTCTTT. It specifies CASRVQGGSEAFF.

The gene calls are TRBV27 and TRBJ2-1; weak D call: TRBD1 (5 bases). CDR1 and CDR2 (germline): MNHEY, SMNVEV (reference sequence). Trimming took off 5 bases at V and 4 bases at J, with 15 bases between the two ends. CDR3 length: 15 amino acids. CDR3 protein: CASSRAGLSYNEQFF. CDR3 bases: TGTGCCAGCAGTAGGGCAGGGTTGTCATACAATGAGCAGTTCTTC.

The rearrangement links TRBV28 to TRBJ1-4; the D gene is possibly TRBD1 (5 bases). The V gene lost 7 bases and the J gene lost 5 bases, with 14 bases spanning the gap. Germline lookup yields CDR1 MDHEN and CDR2 SYDVKM. CDR3 length: 14 amino acids. The CDR3 bases are TGTGCCAGCACTCCTGGGGGGAGAAATGAAAAACTGTTTTTT. It specifies CASTPGGRNEKLFF.